This is a list of T cell receptor beta chains from one sample in a study of blood T cell repertoires in COVID-19. The repertoire was sequenced with immunoSEQ multiplex PCR; TCRdb's copy has only in-frame clones and lacks some. The repertoire holds a few hundred thousand clones, with about 91% as singletons. Source material: peripheral blood. These receptors all stem from a woman in her 50s with COVID-19, enrolled during active disease. CDR3s include the opening cysteine and the closing phenylalanine or tryptophan. The order of the fields is V gene, D gene, J gene, CDR3 protein, CDR3 DNA. A D gene is named only where the DNA matches it firmly.

v_gene: TRBV2; d_gene: TRBD1; j_gene: TRBJ1-1; CDR3aa: CASRDRGVNTEAFF; CDR3nt: TGTGCCAGCCGGGACAGGGGAGTGAACACTGAAGCTTTCTTT
v_gene: TRBV20-1; d_gene: .; j_gene: TRBJ1-2; CDR3aa: CSASLQGYGYTF; CDR3nt: TGCAGTGCTAGTCTCCAGGGTTATGGCTACACCTTC
v_gene: TRBV6-1; d_gene: TRBD2; j_gene: TRBJ2-3; CDR3aa: CASSGAGGEGFTDTQYF; CDR3nt: TGTGCCAGCAGTGGAGCTGGCGGGGAGGGATTCACAGATACGCAGTATTTT
v_gene: TRBV30; d_gene: .; j_gene: TRBJ1-1; CDR3aa: CAWSPLGGGAGAFF; CDR3nt: TGTGCCTGGAGTCCCCTGGGGGGGGGCGCGGGAGCTTTCTTT
v_gene: TRBV19; d_gene: TRBD1; j_gene: TRBJ2-7; CDR3aa: CASSAFRDRVHEQYF; CDR3nt: TGTGCCAGTAGTGCGTTCCGGGACAGGGTCCACGAGCAGTACTTC
v_gene: TRBV6-5; d_gene: .; j_gene: TRBJ1-2; CDR3aa: CASSPSLHYGYTF; CDR3nt: TGTGCCAGCAGTCCATCACTCCACTATGGCTACACCTTT
v_gene: TRBV20-1; d_gene: .; j_gene: TRBJ2-2; CDR3aa: CSASTAGELFF; CDR3nt: TGCAGTGCGTCGACAGCCGGGGAGCTGTTTTTT
v_gene: TRBV9; d_gene: TRBD2; j_gene: TRBJ2-3; CDR3aa: CASSALPGGATDTQYF; CDR3nt: TGTGCCAGCAGCGCCCTCCCCGGGGGGGCCACAGATACGCAGTATTTT
v_gene: TRBV5-1; d_gene: TRBD2; j_gene: TRBJ2-7; CDR3aa: CASSLSGGSYEQYF; CDR3nt: TGCGCCAGCAGCTTGAGCGGGGGTTCCTACGAGCAGTACTTC
v_gene: TRBV6-5; d_gene: .; j_gene: TRBJ1-2; CDR3aa: CASSLGMGYGYTF; CDR3nt: TGTGCCAGCAGTCTAGGTATGGGCTATGGCTACACCTTC
v_gene: TRBV7-2; d_gene: .; j_gene: TRBJ1-1; CDR3aa: CASILGLMNTEAFF; CDR3nt: TGTGCCAGCATCTTAGGACTAATGAACACTGAAGCTTTCTTT